This T cell receptor beta chain came from a study of cytomegalovirus exposure and HLA in healthy donors. Study background: Early release data held 85 million or so unique TCRs from HLA-typed donors.

A multiplex PCR was run with 60 Vbeta primers and 13 Jbeta primers. Sequencing used immunoSEQ multiplex PCR; TCRdb keeps in-frame clones, though not all of them. Of about 150,000 clones in the sample, 60% to 85% are singletons; the top ten hold 10% to 15%. The clonotype comes from a man in his forties in good health and CMV-seropositive. The sample comprised PBMCs.

The CDR3 is CASSYSNYGEQFF. The CDR3 DNA reads as TGTGCCAGCAGTTACTCGAACTACGGTGAGCAGTTCTTC. The V call is TRBV6-5, the J call TRBJ2-1; D is uncertain. Germline CDR1 MNHEY, CDR2 SVGAGI. This CDR3 contains 13 residues. V lost 0 bases, J lost 9 bases, and 9 bases lay in between.